This entry features one T cell receptor (beta chain) sequence. This record belongs to a study of T cells in women clearing cervical HPV infection. TCRdb's table, derived via immunoSEQ multiplex PCR, lists solely in-frame clones and lacks some. The sample includes about 40,000 clones. Source material: blood buffy coat. The source is a woman between 18 and 69 years old with a cervical HPV16 infection that either progressed to CIN3+ or cleared (not recorded which).

The covered CDR3 bases are TGTGCCAGCAGCCTGGGGACTCCAACC. This encodes CASSLGTPT. The CDR3 as a whole reads CASSLGTPTQYF. V gene TRBV7-9 combines with J gene TRBJ2-5; D might be TRBD2 (6 bases). The read ends 3 residues early relative to the CDR3; the germline J gene fills the gap. The CDR3 is made up of 12 amino acids. Germline CDR1 reads SEHNR; CDR2 reads FQNEAQ (reference sequence). Full variable domain (missing parts from reference TRBV7-9 and TRBJ2-5): DTGVSQNPRHKITKRGQNVTFRCDPISEHNRLYWYRQTLGQGPEFLTYFQNEAQLEKSRLLSDRFSAERPKGSFSTLEIQRTEQGDSAMYLCASSLGTPTQYFGPGTRLLVL.